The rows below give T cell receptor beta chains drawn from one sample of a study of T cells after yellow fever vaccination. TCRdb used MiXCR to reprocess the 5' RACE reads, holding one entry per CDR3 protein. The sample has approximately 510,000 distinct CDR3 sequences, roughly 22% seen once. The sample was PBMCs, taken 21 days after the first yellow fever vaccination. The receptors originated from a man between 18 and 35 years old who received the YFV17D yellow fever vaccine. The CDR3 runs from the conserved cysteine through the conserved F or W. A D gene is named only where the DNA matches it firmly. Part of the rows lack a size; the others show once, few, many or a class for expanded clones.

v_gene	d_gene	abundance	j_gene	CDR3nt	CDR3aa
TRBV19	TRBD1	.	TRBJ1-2	TGTGCCAGTAGTACCAGAGACAGGGGTGGGCTGGACGGCTACACCTTC	CASSTRDRGGLDGYTF
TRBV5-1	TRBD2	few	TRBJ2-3	TGCGCCAGCAGCTTAGATAGCGGGGGGGCCACAGATACGCAGTATTTT	CASSLDSGGATDTQYF
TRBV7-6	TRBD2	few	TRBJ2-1	TGTGCCAGCAGCCGATCTCCGACTAGCGGGCGGAACAATGAGCAGTTCTTC	CASSRSPTSGRNNEQFF
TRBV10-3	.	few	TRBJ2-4	TGTGCCATCAGTGCGACGATAGGGATGAGGGCCAAAAACATTCAGTACTTC	CAISATIGMRAKNIQYF
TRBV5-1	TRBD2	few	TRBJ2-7	TGCGCCAGCAGCTTGGGTCTAGCGGGGGGTATCGAGCAGTACTTC	CASSLGLAGGIEQYF
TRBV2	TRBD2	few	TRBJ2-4	TGTGCCAGCAGTGCTAGCGGGGGCAACATTCAGTACTTC	CASSASGGNIQYF
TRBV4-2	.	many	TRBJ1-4	TGTGCCAGCAGCCAAGATCGGATACGGGCTTCACTGTTTTTT	CASSQDRIRASLFF
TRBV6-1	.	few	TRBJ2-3	TGTGCCAGCAGTCCTTTCCTAGCCCTTCTCCCAGATACGCAGTATTTT	CASSPFLALLPDTQYF
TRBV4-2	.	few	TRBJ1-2	TGTGCCAGCAGCCTTAACTCGGGGGCGCCGACCCAGTTAAATGGCTACACCTTC	CASSLNSGAPTQLNGYTF
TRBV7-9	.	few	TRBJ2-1	TGTGCCGCCTTTAAACGGGGCAATGAGCAGTTCTTC	CAAFKRGNEQFF
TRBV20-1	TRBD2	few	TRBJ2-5	TGCAGTGCTTCAAGCGGGGGGATTAGGGAGACCCAGTACTTC	CSASSGGIRETQYF
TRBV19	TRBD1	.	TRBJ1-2	TGTGCCAGTAGGGATGGACAGGGCCCCGGACGCGGCTACACCTTC	CASRDGQGPGRGYTF
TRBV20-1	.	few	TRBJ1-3	TGCAGTGCTAGAAGAGTAGGGTCTGGAAACACCATATATTTT	CSARRVGSGNTIYF
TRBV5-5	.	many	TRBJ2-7	TGTGCCAGCAGCTGGGCCTACGAGCAGTACTTC	CASSWAYEQYF
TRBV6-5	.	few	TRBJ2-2	TGTGCCAGCAGTTTTCCCGGGACTCCCGGGGAGCTGTTTTTT	CASSFPGTPGELFF
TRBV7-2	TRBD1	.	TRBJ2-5	TGTGCCAGCAGCTTACACAGGGGGACCCAGTACTTC	CASSLHRGTQYF
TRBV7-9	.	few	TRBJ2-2	TGTGCCAGCAGCTTGCAACAAGACACCGGGGAGCTGTTTTTT	CASSLQQDTGELFF
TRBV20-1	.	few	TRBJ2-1	TGCAGTGCTAGAGGAGCAGCTGGGGGGTACTACAATGAGCAGTTCTTC	CSARGAAGGYYNEQFF